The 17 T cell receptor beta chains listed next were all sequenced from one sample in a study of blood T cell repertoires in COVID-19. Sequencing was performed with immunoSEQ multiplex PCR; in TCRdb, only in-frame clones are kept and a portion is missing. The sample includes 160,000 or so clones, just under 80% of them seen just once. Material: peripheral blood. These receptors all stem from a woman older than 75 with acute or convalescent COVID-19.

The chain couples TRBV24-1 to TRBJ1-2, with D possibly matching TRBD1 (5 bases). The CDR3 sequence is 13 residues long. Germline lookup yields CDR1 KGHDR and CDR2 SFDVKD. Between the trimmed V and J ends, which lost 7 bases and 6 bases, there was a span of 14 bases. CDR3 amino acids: CATSLTENHGYTF. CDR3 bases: TGTGCCACCAGCCTGACAGAGAACCATGGCTACACCTTC.

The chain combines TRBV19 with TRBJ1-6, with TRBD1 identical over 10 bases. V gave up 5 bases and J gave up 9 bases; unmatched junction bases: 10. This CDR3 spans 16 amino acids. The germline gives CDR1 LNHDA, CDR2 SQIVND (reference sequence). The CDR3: CASSQTGTGVSSPLHF. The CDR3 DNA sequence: TGTGCCAGTAGTCAAACCGGGACAGGGGTAAGTTCACCCCTCCACTTT.

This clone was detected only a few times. The CDR3 nucleotides are TGTGCCAGCAGTGAAGGGGACTACCCAGATACGCAGTATTTT. Protein sequence: CASSEGDYPDTQYF. The V gene is TRBV2, the J gene TRBJ2-3, with 7 positions matching TRBD2. The trim removed 1 base at V and 4 bases at J, leaving 2 bases unmatched. In germline, CDR1 is SNHLY, CDR2 FYNNEI. This CDR3 region has 14 residues.

The CDR3 nucleotides read TGTGCCAGCAGCCAAGGGACAGGTTCCTACGAGCAGTACTTC. As protein: CASSQGTGSYEQYF. J is TRBJ2-7 and V is TRBV5-5, with TRBD1 matching 8 bases. Germline values: CDR1 SGHKS, CDR2 YYEKEE (reference sequence). Trimming at V came to 4 bases and at J to 1 base, leaving 4 bases not matched to a gene. This CDR3 contains 14 residues.

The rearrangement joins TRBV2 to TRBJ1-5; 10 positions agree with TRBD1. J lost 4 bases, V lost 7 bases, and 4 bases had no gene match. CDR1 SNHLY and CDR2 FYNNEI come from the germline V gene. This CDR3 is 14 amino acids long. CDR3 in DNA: TGTGCCAGCACCGTGGACAGGGGGAATCAGCCCCAGCATTTT. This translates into CASTVDRGNQPQHF.

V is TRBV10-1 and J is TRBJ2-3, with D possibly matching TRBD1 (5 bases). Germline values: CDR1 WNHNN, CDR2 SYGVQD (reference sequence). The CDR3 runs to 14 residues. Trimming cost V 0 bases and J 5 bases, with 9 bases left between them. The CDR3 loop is CASSESSGRDTQYF. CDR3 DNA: TGCGCCAGCAGTGAGTCGTCAGGGCGAGATACGCAGTATTTT.

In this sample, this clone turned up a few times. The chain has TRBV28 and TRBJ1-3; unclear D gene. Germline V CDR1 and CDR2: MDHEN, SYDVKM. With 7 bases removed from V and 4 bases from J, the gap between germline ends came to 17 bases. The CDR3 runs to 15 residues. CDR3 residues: CASTGGPRRGNTIYF. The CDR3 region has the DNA TGTGCCAGCACGGGAGGGCCTCGTAGGGGAAACACCATATATTTT.

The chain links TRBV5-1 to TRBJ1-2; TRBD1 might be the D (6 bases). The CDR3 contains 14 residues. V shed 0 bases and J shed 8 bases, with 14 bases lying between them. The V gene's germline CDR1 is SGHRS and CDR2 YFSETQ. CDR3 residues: CASSLGTEFQGYTF. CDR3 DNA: TGCGCCAGCAGCTTGGGGACAGAATTCCAGGGCTACACCTTC.

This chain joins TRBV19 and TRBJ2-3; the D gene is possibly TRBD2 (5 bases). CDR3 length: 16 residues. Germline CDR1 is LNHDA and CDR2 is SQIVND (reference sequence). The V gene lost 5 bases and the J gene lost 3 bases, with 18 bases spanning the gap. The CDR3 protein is CASSLSGSAVTDTQYF. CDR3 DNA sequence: TGTGCCAGTAGTCTCAGCGGTAGCGCGGTGACAGATACGCAGTATTTT. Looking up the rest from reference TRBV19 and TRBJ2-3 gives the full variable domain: DGGITQSPKYLFRKEGQNVTLSCEQNLNHDAMYWYRQDPGQGLRLIYYSQIVNDFQKGDIAEGYSVSREKKESFPLTVTSAQKNPTAFYLCASSLSGSAVTDTQYFGPGTRLTVL.

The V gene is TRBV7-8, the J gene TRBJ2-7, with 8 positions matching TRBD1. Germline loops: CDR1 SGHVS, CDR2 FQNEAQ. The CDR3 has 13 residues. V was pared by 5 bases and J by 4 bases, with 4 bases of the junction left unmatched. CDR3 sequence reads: CASSNRGSYEQYF. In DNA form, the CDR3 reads TGTGCCAGCAGCAACAGGGGGAGTTACGAGCAGTACTTC.

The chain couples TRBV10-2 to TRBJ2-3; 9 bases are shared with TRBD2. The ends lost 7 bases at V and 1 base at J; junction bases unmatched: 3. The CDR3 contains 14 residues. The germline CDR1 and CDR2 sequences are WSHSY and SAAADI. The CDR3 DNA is TGCGCCAGCAAATTAGCGGGGGGCACAGATACGCAGTATTTT. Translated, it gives CASKLAGGTDTQYF.

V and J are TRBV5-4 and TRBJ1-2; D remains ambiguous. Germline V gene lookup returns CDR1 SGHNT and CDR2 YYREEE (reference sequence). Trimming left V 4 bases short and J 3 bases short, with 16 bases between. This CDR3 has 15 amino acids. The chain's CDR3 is CASSPQPGNDYGYTF. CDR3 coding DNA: TGTGCCAGCAGCCCGCAGCCGGGGAACGACTATGGCTACACCTTC. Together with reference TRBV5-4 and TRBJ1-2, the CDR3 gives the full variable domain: ETGVTQSPTHLIKTRGQQVTLRCSSQSGHNTVSWYQQALGQGPQFIFQYYREEENGRGNFPPRFSGLQFPNYSSELNVNALELDDSALYLCASSPQPGNDYGYTFGSGTRLTVV.

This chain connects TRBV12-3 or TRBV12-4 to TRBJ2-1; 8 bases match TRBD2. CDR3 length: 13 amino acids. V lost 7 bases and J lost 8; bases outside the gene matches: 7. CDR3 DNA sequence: TGTGCCAGCACCCGGGGGGGGCTCGATGAGCAGTTCTTC. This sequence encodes CASTRGGLDEQFF.

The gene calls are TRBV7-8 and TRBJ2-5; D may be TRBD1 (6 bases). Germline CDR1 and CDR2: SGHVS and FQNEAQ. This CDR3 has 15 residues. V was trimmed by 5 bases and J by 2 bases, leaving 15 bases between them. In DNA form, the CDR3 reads TGTGCCAGCAGCGCTAACAGGGCGGATCAAGAGACCCAGTACTTC. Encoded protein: CASSANRADQETQYF. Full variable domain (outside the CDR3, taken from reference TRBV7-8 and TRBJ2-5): GAGVSQSPRYKVAKRGQDVALRCDPISGHVSLFWYQQALGQGPEFLTYFQNEAQLDKSGLPSDRFFAERPEGSVSTLKIQRTQQEDSAVYLCASSANRADQETQYFGPGTRLLVL.

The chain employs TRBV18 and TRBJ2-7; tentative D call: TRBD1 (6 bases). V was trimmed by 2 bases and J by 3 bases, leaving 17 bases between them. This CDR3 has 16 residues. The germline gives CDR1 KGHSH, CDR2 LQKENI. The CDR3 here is CASSPGLGVRGYEQYF. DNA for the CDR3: TGTGCCAGCTCACCAGGGTTGGGGGTCAGGGGCTACGAGCAGTACTTC.

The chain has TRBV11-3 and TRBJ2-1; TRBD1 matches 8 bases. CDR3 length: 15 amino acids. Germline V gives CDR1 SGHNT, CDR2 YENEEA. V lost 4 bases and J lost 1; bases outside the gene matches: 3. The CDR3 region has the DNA TGTGCCAGCAGCTCCGACAGGGGTTCCTACAATGAGCAGTTCTTC. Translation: CASSSDRGSYNEQFF.

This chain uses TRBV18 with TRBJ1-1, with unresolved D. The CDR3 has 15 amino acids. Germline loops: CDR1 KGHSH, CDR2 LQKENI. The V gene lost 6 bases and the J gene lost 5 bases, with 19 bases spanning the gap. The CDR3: CASSVDNGVGTEAFF. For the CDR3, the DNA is TGTGCCAGCTCGGTCGACAACGGGGTGGGGACTGAAGCTTTCTTT.